Shown below are 30 T cell receptor beta chains from a single sample sequenced in a study of cytomegalovirus exposure and HLA in healthy donors. The PCR had 60 Vbeta and 13 Jbeta primers. Assay: immunoSEQ multiplex PCR; the TCRdb copy retains only in-frame clones and omits some. Of approximately 95,000 clones in the sample, about four fifths were seen once. The sequenced sample was PBMCs. The source of these receptors is a woman in her 70s in good health and CMV-seropositive.

The chain couples TRBV5-1 to TRBJ2-5, with a weak D call TRBD1 (5 bases). Germline values: CDR1 SGHRS, CDR2 YFSETQ. CDR3 length: 13 amino acids. V was pared by 3 bases and J by 4 bases, with 10 bases between. The DNA for the CDR3 is TGCGCCAGCAGCTCCGACCAGGGAGAGACCCAGTACTTC. It codes for CASSSDQGETQYF.

The gene calls are TRBV11-2 and TRBJ2-1; D is undetermined. Germline CDR1 SGHAT, CDR2 FQNNGV. V was cut by 2 bases and J by 7 bases, with 9 bases left in between. This CDR3 spans 13 amino acids. The DNA of the CDR3 is TGTGCCAGCAGCTTAAGAGCGCGAAATGAGCAGTTCTTC. Its translation is CASSLRARNEQFF.

The V call is TRBV2, the J call TRBJ1-6, with TRBD1 matching over 7 bases. Trimming removed 7 bases from V and 14 bases from J; junction bases left unmatched: 11. Per germline, CDR1 SNHLY and CDR2 FYNNEI. The CDR3 runs to 13 residues. CDR3 in DNA: TGTGCCAGCAATCTCTTACCGGGACAGACCCTCCACTTT. Amino acids: CASNLLPGQTLHF.

The rearrangement links TRBV4-1 to TRBJ2-1; 11 bases align to TRBD2. Germline CDR1 MGHRA, CDR2 YSYEKL. The CDR3 length is 15 residues. V lost 7 bases and J lost 5; bases outside the gene matches: 7. The CDR3 spells CASTRGTSGNNEQFF. The CDR3 DNA sequence: TGCGCCAGCACCCGTGGGACTAGCGGTAACAATGAGCAGTTCTTC.

The chain employs TRBV6-7 and TRBJ2-2; 13 bases agree with TRBD2. TRBV6-7 is an open reading frame whose function is uncertain. Trimming cost V 6 bases and J 7 bases; bases outside gene matches: 8. This CDR3 spans 16 amino acids. The CDR3 loop reads CASRRLAGGFHGELFF. DNA for the CDR3: TGTGCCAGCAGAAGACTAGCGGGAGGCTTCCACGGGGAGCTGTTTTTT.

Notes on this clone: The junction differs from germline at one of its ends, possibly a read error. J is TRBJ2-1 and V is TRBV18, with 11 bases fitting TRBD2. Germline V CDR1 and CDR2: KGHSH, LQKENI. This CDR3 has 13 amino acids. CDR3 sequence: CASSSGLAESWLF. CDR3 in DNA: TGTGCCAGCTCATCGGGACTAGCGGAAAGCTGGCTCTTC.

The chain combines TRBV5-6 with TRBJ2-5; 7 positions match TRBD1. The ends lost 2 bases at V and 0 bases at J; junction bases unmatched: 1. The CDR3 covers 14 residues. Germline CDR1 reads SGHDT; CDR2 reads YYEEEE. In nucleotides, the CDR3 is TGTGCCAGCAGCTTCGGGACAGACCAAGAGACCCAGTACTTC. It specifies CASSFGTDQETQYF. The whole variable domain, remainder taken from reference TRBV5-6 and TRBJ2-5, is DAGVTQSPTHLIKTRGQQVTLRCSPKSGHDTVSWYQQALGQGPQFIFQYYEEEERQRGNFPDRFSGHQFPNYSSELNVNALLLGDSALYLCASSFGTDQETQYFGPGTRLLVL.

This chain joins TRBV30 and TRBJ2-7; D possibly corresponds to TRBD1 (6 bases). Between the trimmed V and J ends, which lost 4 bases and 2 bases, there was a span of 15 bases. The germline CDR1 and CDR2 sequences are GTSNPN and SVGIG (reference sequence). The CDR3 totals 14 residues. This CDR3 reads CAWTTGTTTYEQYF. CDR3 coding DNA: TGTGCCTGGACCACAGGGACAACTACCTACGAGCAGTACTTC.

The rearrangement links TRBV4-3 to TRBJ2-5; 8 bases agree with TRBD2. The CDR3 runs 16 residues. Germline assignment: CDR1 LGHNA and CDR2 YSLEER. Trimming removed 1 base from V and 2 bases from J; junction bases left unmatched: 6. CDR3 sequence: CASSQALGLGQETQYF. For the CDR3, the DNA is TGCGCCAGCAGCCAAGCCTTGGGACTAGGGCAAGAGACCCAGTACTTC.

The rearrangement links TRBV10-1 to TRBJ1-2; D is unresolved. V was pared by 8 bases and J by 2 bases, with 12 bases between. From germline, CDR1 is WNHNN and CDR2 SYGVQD (reference sequence). This CDR3 comprises 13 residues. This chain's CDR3 is CASRSPRNYGYTF. The CDR3 nucleotides are TGCGCCAGCCGGAGCCCGAGAAACTATGGCTACACCTTC.

The chain is built from TRBV5-1 and TRBJ1-3, with 7 bases identical to TRBD1. The V and J ends lost 0 bases and 4 bases, in that order; junction bases with no gene match: 7. In germline, CDR1 is SGHRS, CDR2 YFSETQ. The CDR3 length is 16 residues. The CDR3 coding sequence is TGCGCCAGCAGCTTGGGAGCCTCAGGGGGAGGAAACACCATATATTTT. It encodes CASSLGASGGGNTIYF.

This chain links TRBV13 with TRBJ2-3; 9 bases fit TRBD1. The CDR3 loop spans 15 amino acids. V lost 5 bases, J lost 4 bases, and 7 bases stayed unmatched. Germline V gene sequence: CDR1 PRHDT, CDR2 FYEKMQ (reference sequence). In DNA, the CDR3 is TGTGCCAGCAGCCAACCGGGACAGGGTCCAGATACGCAGTATTTT. Amino acid sequence: CASSQPGQGPDTQYF.

The chain employs TRBV7-8 and TRBJ2-1, with D possibly matching TRBD1 (7 bases). V shed 6 bases and J shed 4 bases, with 19 bases lying between them. The CDR3 runs to 16 residues. Germline-derived CDR1 and CDR2 are SGHVS and FQNEAQ. Written as DNA, the CDR3 is TGTGCCAGCAGTGGGACCAGGGGGGCGCCATACAATGAGCAGTTCTTC. Encoded protein: CASSGTRGAPYNEQFF.

In regard to this clone: A read error may account for a junction end that differs from germline. The chain links TRBV7-7 to TRBJ2-1, with 9 bases matching TRBD1. The germline V gene has CDR1 SSHAT and CDR2 FNYEAQ (reference sequence). The length of the CDR3 is 17 residues. The CDR3 loop is CASSLIGGRTGENEQFF. The CDR3 DNA is TGTGCTAGCAGCTTAATCGGCGGAAGGACAGGGGAAAATGAGCAGTTCTTC.

This clone came up a few times. This rearrangement joins TRBV19 to TRBJ2-3; 11 bases are a match to TRBD2. Losses at the gene ends were 10 bases for V and 5 bases for J; bases not matched to a gene: 11. Germline CDR1 and CDR2: LNHDA and SQIVND (reference sequence). CDR3 length: 15 residues. DNA of the CDR3: TGTGCCACCTACGATAGCGGGAGGGCGGGAGATACGCAGTATTTT. Translation: CATYDSGRAGDTQYF.

J is TRBJ2-5 and V is TRBV11-3, with 7 nucleotides matching TRBD1. CDR1 and CDR2 (germline): SGHNT, YENEEA. This CDR3 has 13 amino acids. V dropped 4 bases and J dropped 2; count of bases not matched to a gene: 1. The CDR3 sequence is CASSSGQQETQYF. For the CDR3, the DNA is TGTGCCAGCAGCTCGGGACAGCAAGAGACCCAGTACTTC.

The CDR3 reads CASSLEQRTGSSYEQYF. DNA of the CDR3: TGTGCCAGCAGCTTGGAACAAAGAACAGGGTCCTCCTACGAGCAGTACTTC. The chain joins TRBV5-4 to TRBJ2-7; maybe TRBD1 (6 bases). This CDR3 region has 17 residues. CDR1 and CDR2 (germline): SGHNT, YYREEE (reference sequence). V lost 0 bases and J 0 bases, leaving 16 bases between the germline ends.

The chain carries TRBV18 and TRBJ1-5, with TRBD1 matching over 8 bases. CDR3 length: 14 amino acids. Germline CDR1 is KGHSH and CDR2 is LQKENI. V was pared by 5 bases and J by 2 bases, with 2 bases of the junction left unmatched. CDR3 sequence reads: CASSATGGNQPQHF. DNA of the CDR3: TGTGCCAGCTCAGCGACAGGGGGCAATCAGCCCCAGCATTTT.

V usage is TRBV6-5 and J usage is TRBJ2-1, with D possibly being TRBD2 (7 bases). This CDR3 is built from 13 residues. The V end was cut by 7 bases, the J end by 4 bases, with 11 bases between. The V gene's germline CDR1 is MNHEY and CDR2 SVGAGI. Here the CDR3 reads CASKEGGYNEQFF. The CDR3 DNA reads TGTGCCAGCAAGGAGGGGGGGTACAATGAGCAGTTCTTC.

V usage is TRBV10-3 and J usage is TRBJ2-5, with D possibly being TRBD2 (6 bases). The J call could be wrong; TRBJ2-7 is a better fit for the DNA end. This CDR3 comprises 14 residues. The germline CDR1 and CDR2 sequences are ENHRY and SYGVKD. CDR3 loop: CAISLGIADYEQYF. The DNA for the CDR3 is TGTGCCATCAGCCTCGGGATAGCGGACTACGAGCAGTACTTC.

This rearrangement joins TRBV18 to TRBJ2-1; D is possibly TRBD1 (6 bases). Germline-derived CDR1 and CDR2 are KGHSH and LQKENI. The CDR3 covers 17 residues. With 3 bases removed from V and 3 bases from J, the gap between germline ends came to 18 bases. This chain's CDR3 is CASSPPQGLGVYNEQFF. CDR3 bases: TGTGCCAGCTCACCCCCACAGGGATTAGGGGTCTACAATGAGCAGTTCTTC.

The chain has TRBV13 and TRBJ1-1; D might be TRBD1 (5 bases). Germline lookup yields CDR1 PRHDT and CDR2 FYEKMQ (reference sequence). Trimming shortened V by 5 bases and J by 4 bases, and 8 bases separated the two germline ends. The CDR3 spans 12 residues. CDR3: CASSRGLTEAFF. CDR3 DNA sequence: TGTGCCAGCAGCAGGGGTCTCACTGAAGCTTTCTTT. Full variable domain (remainder filled in from reference TRBV13 and TRBJ1-1): AAGVIQSPRHLIKEKRETATLKCYPIPRHDTVYWYQQGPGQDPQFLISFYEKMQSDKGSIPDRFSAQQFSDYHSELNMSSLELGDSALYFCASSRGLTEAFFGQGTRLTVV.

This rearrangement joins TRBV6-9 to TRBJ2-7, with 8 bases that match TRBD2. The CDR3 sequence is 14 residues long. The V and J ends lost 2 bases and 4 bases, in that order; junction bases with no gene match: 4. Germline V gene lookup returns CDR1 MNHGY and CDR2 SVAAGI. CDR3 sequence: CASSYTSGQYEQYF. The DNA for the CDR3 is TGTGCCAGCAGTTATACTAGCGGACAGTACGAGCAGTACTTC.

The genes are TRBV7-8 and TRBJ2-7; D is perhaps TRBD2 (6 bases). CDR1 is SGHVS, CDR2 FQNEAQ, per germline. This CDR3 region has 15 residues. Trimming shortened V by 5 bases and J by 1 base, and 15 bases separated the two germline ends. The CDR3 bases are TGTGCCAGCAGCCTCGGGCATAGCGGATCCTACGAGCAGTACTTC. Residues: CASSLGHSGSYEQYF.

The chain couples TRBV2 to TRBJ2-5, with D perhaps TRBD1 (6 bases). Germline lookup yields CDR1 SNHLY and CDR2 FYNNEI. The CDR3 runs 14 residues. The ends were cut back, 7 bases at V and 5 bases at J, with 17 bases in the middle. For the CDR3, the DNA is TGTGCCAGCACCTTTGACAGGCAGGTGGAGACCCAGTACTTC. Its translation is CASTFDRQVETQYF.

CDR3 loop: CASSDGTGAGELFF. DNA for the CDR3: TGTGCCAGCAGTGACGGGACAGGGGCCGGGGAGCTGTTTTTT. This chain links TRBV6-4 with TRBJ2-2, with 10 bases lining up with TRBD1. The CDR3 loop spans 14 amino acids. The germline V gene encodes CDR1 MRHNA and CDR2 SNTAGT. With 2 bases clipped from V and 6 bases from J, the junction kept 0 bases outside the gene matches.

The V and J genes are TRBV5-1 and TRBJ2-2, with D perhaps matching TRBD1 (5 bases). The germline gives CDR1 SGHRS, CDR2 YFSETQ. The V end lost 2 bases, the J end lost 3 bases, and 8 bases lay between the germline ends. The CDR3 has 14 residues. CDR3 protein: CASSFPRDTGELFF. The DNA of the CDR3 is TGCGCCAGCAGCTTCCCCAGGGACACCGGGGAGCTGTTTTTT.

This chain links TRBV5-5 with TRBJ2-5; 10 nucleotides agree with TRBD2. This CDR3 is 17 amino acids long. The V gene end was trimmed by 3 bases and the J gene end by 10 bases; junction bases not matched to a gene: 18. Germline-derived CDR1 and CDR2 are SGHKS and YYEKEE (reference sequence). CDR3 sequence (DNA): TGTGCCAGCAGCTGGGTAGCGGGAGGTATTACAAGAGATAGCCAGTACTTC. Translation gives CASSWVAGGITRDSQYF.

The rearrangement uses TRBV28 and TRBJ2-1, with D unclear. Germline CDR1 MDHEN, CDR2 SYDVKM. The CDR3 loop spans 16 amino acids. Trimming left V 3 bases short and J 0 bases short, with 12 bases between. The CDR3 DNA sequence: TGTGCCAGCAGTTTGTCCCCTAGTGCCTCCTACAATGAGCAGTTCTTC. Its translation is CASSLSPSASYNEQFF.

This chain links TRBV2 with TRBJ1-5; D is perhaps TRBD1 (5 bases). The CDR3 consists of 17 residues. Trimming left V 7 bases short and J 1 base short, with 20 bases between. Germline lookup yields CDR1 SNHLY and CDR2 FYNNEI. The CDR3 sequence: CASTERWSGVSNQPQHF. Written as DNA, the CDR3 is TGTGCCAGCACCGAGAGGTGGTCGGGGGTAAGCAATCAGCCCCAGCATTTT.